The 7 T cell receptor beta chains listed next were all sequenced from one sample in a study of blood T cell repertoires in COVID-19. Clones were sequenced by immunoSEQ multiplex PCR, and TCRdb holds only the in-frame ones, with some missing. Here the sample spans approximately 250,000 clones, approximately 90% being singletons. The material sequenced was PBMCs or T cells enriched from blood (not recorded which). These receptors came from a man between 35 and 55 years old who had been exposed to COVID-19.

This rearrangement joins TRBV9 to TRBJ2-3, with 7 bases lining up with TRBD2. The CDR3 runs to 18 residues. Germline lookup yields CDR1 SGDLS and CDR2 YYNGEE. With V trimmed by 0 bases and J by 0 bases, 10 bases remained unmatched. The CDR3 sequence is CASSVVVAGAESTDTQYF. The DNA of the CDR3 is TGTGCCAGCAGCGTAGTGGTGGCGGGAGCGGAGAGCACAGATACGCAGTATTTT.

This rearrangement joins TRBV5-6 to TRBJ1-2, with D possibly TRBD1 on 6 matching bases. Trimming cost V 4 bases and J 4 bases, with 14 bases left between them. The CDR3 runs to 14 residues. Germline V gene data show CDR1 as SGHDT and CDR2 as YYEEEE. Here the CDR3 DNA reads TGTGCCAGCAGCCCCCAGGGGTTTGTCTATGGCTACACCTTC. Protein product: CASSPQGFVYGYTF. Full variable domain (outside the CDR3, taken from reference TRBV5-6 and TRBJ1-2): DAGVTQSPTHLIKTRGQQVTLRCSPKSGHDTVSWYQQALGQGPQFIFQYYEEEERQRGNFPDRFSGHQFPNYSSELNVNALLLGDSALYLCASSPQGFVYGYTFGSGTRLTVV.

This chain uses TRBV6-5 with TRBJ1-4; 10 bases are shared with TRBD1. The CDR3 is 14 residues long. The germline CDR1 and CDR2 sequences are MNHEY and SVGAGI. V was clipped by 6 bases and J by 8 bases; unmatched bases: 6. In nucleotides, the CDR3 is TGTGCCAGCAGGGGCGGGACAGGGGTCGAAAAACTGTTTTTT. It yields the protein CASRGGTGVEKLFF.

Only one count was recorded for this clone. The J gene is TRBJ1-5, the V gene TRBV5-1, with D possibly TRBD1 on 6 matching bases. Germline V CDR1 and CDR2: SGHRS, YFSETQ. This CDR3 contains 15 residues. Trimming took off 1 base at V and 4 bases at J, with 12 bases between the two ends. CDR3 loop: CASSLSGQQNQPQHF. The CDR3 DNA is TGCGCCAGCAGCTTGTCTGGACAGCAAAATCAGCCCCAGCATTTT.

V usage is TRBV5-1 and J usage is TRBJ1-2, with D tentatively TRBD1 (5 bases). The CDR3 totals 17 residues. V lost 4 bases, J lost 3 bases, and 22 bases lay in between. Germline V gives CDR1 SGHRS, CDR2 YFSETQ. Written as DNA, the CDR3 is TGCGCCAGCAGCGGGGAACATGCAGGGTTTATTGACTATGGCTACACCTTC. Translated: CASSGEHAGFIDYGYTF.

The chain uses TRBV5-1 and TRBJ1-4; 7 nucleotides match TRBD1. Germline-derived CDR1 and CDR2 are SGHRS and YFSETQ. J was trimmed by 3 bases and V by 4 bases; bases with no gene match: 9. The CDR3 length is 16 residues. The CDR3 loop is CASSQYATGANEKLFF. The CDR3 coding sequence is TGCGCCAGCAGCCAATACGCTACAGGGGCTAATGAAAAACTGTTTTTT.

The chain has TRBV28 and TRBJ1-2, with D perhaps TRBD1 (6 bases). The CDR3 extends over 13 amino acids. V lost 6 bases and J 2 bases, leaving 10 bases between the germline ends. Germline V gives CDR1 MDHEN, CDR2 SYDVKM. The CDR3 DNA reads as TGTGCCAGCAGGACAGGCTCCAACTATGGCTACACCTTC. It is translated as CASRTGSNYGYTF.